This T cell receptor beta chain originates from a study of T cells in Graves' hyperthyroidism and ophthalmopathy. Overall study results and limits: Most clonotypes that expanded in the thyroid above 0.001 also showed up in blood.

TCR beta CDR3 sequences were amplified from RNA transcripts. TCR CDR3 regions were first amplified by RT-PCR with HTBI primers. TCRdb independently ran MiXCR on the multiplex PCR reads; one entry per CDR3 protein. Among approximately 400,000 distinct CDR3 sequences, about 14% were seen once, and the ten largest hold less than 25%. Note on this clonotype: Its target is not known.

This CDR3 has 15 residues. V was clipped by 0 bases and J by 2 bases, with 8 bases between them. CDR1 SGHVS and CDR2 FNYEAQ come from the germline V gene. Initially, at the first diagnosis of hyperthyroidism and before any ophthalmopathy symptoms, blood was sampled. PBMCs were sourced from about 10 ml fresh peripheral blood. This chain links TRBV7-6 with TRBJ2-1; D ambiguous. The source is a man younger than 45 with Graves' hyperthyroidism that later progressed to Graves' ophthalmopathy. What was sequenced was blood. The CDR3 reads CASSLAQGTYNEQFF. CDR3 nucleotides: TGTGCCAGCAGCTTAGCGCAAGGTACCTACAATGAGCAGTTCTTC. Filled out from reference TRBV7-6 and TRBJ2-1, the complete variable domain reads GAGVSQSPRYKVTKRGQDVALRCDPISGHVSLYWYRQALGQGPEFLTYFNYEAQQDKSGLPNDRFSAERPEGSISTLTIQRTEQRDSAMYRCASSLAQGTYNEQFFGPGTRLTVL.